This passage covers 21 T cell receptor beta chains from one sample sequenced in a study of neoadjuvant anti-PD-1 for oral cavity cancer. Generated by immunoSEQ multiplex PCR, the TCRdb table keeps only in-frame clones and is missing some. The sample contains over 11,000 clones, approximately 73% of which appear only once. Time point described: after neoadjuvant nivolumab, at surgical resection. The specimen was PBMCs, collected after nivolumab (anti-PD-1) treatment. The receptors stem from a person between 40 and 85 years old with oral cavity squamous cell carcinoma.

V and J are TRBV10-3 and TRBJ2-7; 11 nucleotides agree with TRBD1. Germline V gives CDR1 ENHRY, CDR2 SYGVKD. The CDR3 length is 16 residues. The V and J ends lost 5 bases and 1 base, in that order; junction bases with no gene match: 7. The CDR3 DNA reads TGTGCCATCAGTTCACCCGGGACAGGGGGGTCCTACGAGCAGTACTTC. Protein sequence: CAISSPGTGGSYEQYF.

The chain recombines TRBV19 with TRBJ1-1; TRBD1 is a possible D gene (5 bases). The germline V and J ends were trimmed by 4 bases and 8 bases, with 17 bases remaining between them. CDR1 is LNHDA, CDR2 SQIVND, per germline (reference sequence). CDR3 length equals 14 residues. CDR3 loop: CASSTGAWGVEAFF. The DNA for the CDR3 is TGTGCCAGTAGTACCGGGGCCTGGGGGGTCGAAGCTTTCTTT.

This clone turned up a few times. The chain carries TRBV30 and TRBJ1-5, with TRBD1 identical over 8 bases. In germline, CDR1 is GTSNPN, CDR2 SVGIG (reference sequence). This CDR3 spans 14 amino acids. Germline trimming cut 0 bases from V and 7 bases from J; bases unmatched to any gene: 5. The CDR3 DNA sequence: TGTGCCTGGAGTGTAAAACAGGGGGGACAGCCCCAGCATTTT. Residues: CAWSVKQGGQPQHF.

The chain couples TRBV6-1 to TRBJ2-5; the D gene could be TRBD1 or TRBD2 (5 bases each). Per the germline V gene, CDR1 is MNHNS and CDR2 is SASEGT. Trimming shortened V by 8 bases and J by 4 bases, and 17 bases separated the two germline ends. The CDR3 loop spans 14 amino acids. CDR3 in amino acids: CASRDGALLETQYF. The CDR3 DNA reads TGTGCCAGCCGGGACGGGGCCCTCCTAGAGACCCAGTACTTC.

V gene TRBV11-2 combines with J gene TRBJ1-1, with no clear D. CDR3 length equals 15 residues. The V gene lost 2 bases and the J gene lost 1 base, with 11 bases spanning the gap. Germline V gene lookup returns CDR1 SGHAT and CDR2 FQNNGV. The CDR3 DNA reads as TGTGCCAGCAGCTTACTCCCTCACGGGAACACTGAAGCTTTCTTT. Its protein product is CASSLLPHGNTEAFF.

CDR3 sequence: CASSRQARTDTQYF. For the CDR3, the DNA is TGTGCCAGCAGTCGACAGGCGCGCACAGATACGCAGTATTTT. The genes are TRBV2 and TRBJ2-3, with D tentatively TRBD1 (6 bases). V gave up 5 bases and J gave up 1 base, with 10 bases separating them. In germline, CDR1 is SNHLY, CDR2 FYNNEI. The CDR3 spans 14 residues.

This clone has a handful of counts. The CDR3 bases are TGTGCCAGCAGCTTAGGGGAGGGGCTCGGAGCTTTCTTT. Protein product: CASSLGEGLGAFF. The gene calls are TRBV7-8 and TRBJ1-1; tentatively, D is TRBD1 (5 bases). Trimming left V 1 base short and J 10 bases short, with 13 bases between. CDR1 is SGHVS and CDR2 is FQNEAQ in the germline V gene. The CDR3 spans 13 residues.

The chain combines TRBV5-1 with TRBJ1-1; D is ambiguous. The ends were cut back, 1 base at V and 1 base at J, with 11 bases in the middle. The CDR3 is 15 amino acids. Germline-derived CDR1 and CDR2 are SGHRS and YFSETQ. The CDR3 here is CASSLRPGPNTEAFF. The CDR3 nucleotides are TGCGCCAGCAGCTTGAGACCGGGCCCGAACACTGAAGCTTTCTTT.

This chain joins TRBV27 and TRBJ2-7; 10 nucleotides match TRBD2. There are 14 residues in the CDR3. The V and J ends lost 6 bases and 5 bases, in that order; junction bases with no gene match: 7. Germline V gives CDR1 MNHEY, CDR2 SMNVEV (reference sequence). The CDR3 DNA is TGTGCCAGCAGCCTAGCGGGGGCCCCCAACGAGCAGTACTTC. It yields the protein CASSLAGAPNEQYF.

Only one count was recorded for this clone. The gene calls are TRBV7-8 and TRBJ2-2; no clear D gene. V was pared by 3 bases and J by 0 bases, with 8 bases between. This CDR3 contains 15 residues. CDR1 is SGHVS, CDR2 FQNEAQ, per germline. The CDR3 region has the DNA TGTGCCAGCAGCTTGGGTGATTCGAACACCGGGGAGCTGTTTTTT. As protein: CASSLGDSNTGELFF.

This chain connects TRBV5-5 to TRBJ2-6; 8 bases fit TRBD1. This CDR3 has 17 residues. Per the germline V gene, CDR1 is SGHKS and CDR2 is YYEKEE (reference sequence). J was trimmed by 2 bases and V by 2 bases; bases with no gene match: 6. The CDR3 reads CASSLQGGTAGANVLTF. CDR3 coding DNA: TGTGCCAGCAGCTTACAGGGGGGTACGGCTGGGGCCAACGTCCTGACTTTC.

The genes are TRBV5-1 and TRBJ2-3; D remains ambiguous. The CDR3 covers 12 residues. CDR1 and CDR2 from the germline V gene are SGHRS and YFSETQ. Trimming took off 2 bases at V and 4 bases at J, with 5 bases between the two ends. CDR3 sequence: CASSLTPDTQYF. The CDR3, as DNA: TGCGCCAGCAGCTTAACCCCAGATACGCAGTATTTT.

This clone turned up a few times. This rearrangement joins TRBV2 to TRBJ2-7, with TRBD1 as a possible D gene (6 bases). The V gene's germline CDR1 is SNHLY and CDR2 FYNNEI. V was shortened by 1 base and J by 0 bases, with 10 bases between the two germline ends. This CDR3 region has 15 residues. The CDR3, as DNA: TGTGCCAGCAGTGAAGGTTGGGACACCTCCTACGAGCAGTACTTC. It yields the protein CASSEGWDTSYEQYF. Using reference TRBV2 and TRBJ2-7 for the parts outside the CDR3, the full variable domain is EPEVTQTPSHQVTQMGQEVILRCVPISNHLYFYWYRQILGQKVEFLVSFYNNEISEKSEIFDDQFSVERPDGSNFTLKIRSTKLEDSAMYFCASSEGWDTSYEQYFGPGTRLTVT.

This chain connects TRBV25-1 to TRBJ1-5; maybe TRBD1 (6 bases). The V end was cut by 6 bases, the J end by 7 bases, with 13 bases between. Germline V gene data show CDR1 as MGHDK and CDR2 as SYGVNS. CDR3 size: 13 residues. For the CDR3, the DNA is TGTGCCAGCAGACAGGGTCCAGGGCAGCCCCAGCATTTT. Its translation is CASRQGPGQPQHF.

The rearrangement joins TRBV19 to TRBJ1-5; TRBD1 matches 9 bases. Germline trimming cut 4 bases from V and 7 bases from J; bases unmatched to any gene: 8. This CDR3 is 15 amino acids long. Germline assignment: CDR1 LNHDA and CDR2 SQIVND (reference sequence). This CDR3 is CASSTRDRDGQPQHF. The CDR3 coding sequence is TGTGCCAGTAGTACCCGGGACAGGGACGGGCAGCCCCAGCATTTT.

The V call is TRBV27, the J call TRBJ1-1; 12 bases agree with TRBD1. V lost 3 bases and J lost 11; bases outside the gene matches: 7. Per germline, CDR1 MNHEY and CDR2 SMNVEV (reference sequence). There are 14 residues in the CDR3. CDR3 amino acids: CASSFMGQGANAFF. CDR3 coding DNA: TGTGCCAGCAGTTTTATGGGACAGGGGGCGAATGCTTTCTTT.

This chain links TRBV10-2 with TRBJ2-7; 11 nucleotides match TRBD2. With 6 bases clipped from V and 2 bases from J, the junction kept 6 bases outside the gene matches. Germline V gene data show CDR1 as WSHSY and CDR2 as SAAADI. The CDR3 totals 15 residues. The CDR3 sequence is CASRGGLADPYEQYF. The CDR3 DNA reads as TGCGCCAGCAGGGGGGGACTAGCGGATCCCTACGAGCAGTACTTC.

A few counts support this clone. This chain links TRBV2 with TRBJ2-3; D not certain. Trimming pared 7 bases from V and 2 bases from J, leaving 7 bases between. Germline CDR1 is SNHLY and CDR2 is FYNNEI. The CDR3 covers 12 residues. For the CDR3, the DNA is TGTGCCAGCATTGGGGACACAGATACGCAGTATTTT. This sequence encodes CASIGDTDTQYF.

The rearrangement links TRBV19 to TRBJ1-5; 11 bases align to TRBD1. Germline V lookup: CDR1 LNHDA, CDR2 SQIVND (reference sequence). This CDR3 is built from 15 residues. Germline trimming cut 7 bases from V and 7 bases from J; bases unmatched to any gene: 9. CDR3 DNA sequence: TGTGCCAGTACTCCGGGACAGGGGGTTAACCAGCCCCAGCATTTT. As protein: CASTPGQGVNQPQHF.

The chain employs TRBV2 and TRBJ2-7; D may be TRBD1 (6 bases). V was cut by 8 bases and J by 0 bases, with 14 bases left in between. This CDR3 has 14 residues. CDR1 and CDR2 from the germline V gene are SNHLY and FYNNEI. CDR3 DNA sequence: TGTGCCAGCGGTAGAGGGGGAAGCTCCTACGAGCAGTACTTC. It codes for CASGRGGSSYEQYF.

J is TRBJ2-5 and V is TRBV5-6; TRBD2 is a possible D gene (6 bases). Looked up from germline, CDR1 is SGHDT and CDR2 is YYEEEE. The CDR3 runs to 14 residues. V lost 0 bases to trimming and J lost 4 bases, with 10 bases between them. The CDR3 protein is CASSLAGVGETQYF. The CDR3 region has the DNA TGTGCCAGCAGCTTGGCGGGAGTGGGAGAGACCCAGTACTTC.